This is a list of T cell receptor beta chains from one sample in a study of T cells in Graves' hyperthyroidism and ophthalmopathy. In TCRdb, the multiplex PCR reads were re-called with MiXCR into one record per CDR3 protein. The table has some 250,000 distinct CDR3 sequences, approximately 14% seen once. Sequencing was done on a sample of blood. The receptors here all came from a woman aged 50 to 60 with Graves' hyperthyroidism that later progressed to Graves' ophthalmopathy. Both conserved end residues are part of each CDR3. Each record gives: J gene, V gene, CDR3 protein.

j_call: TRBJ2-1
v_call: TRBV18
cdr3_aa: CASSPPLAVLYNEQFF

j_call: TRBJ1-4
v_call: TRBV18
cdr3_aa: CASSPGRGNEKPFF

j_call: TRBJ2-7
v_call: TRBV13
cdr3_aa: CASSRTRLAGTHEQYF

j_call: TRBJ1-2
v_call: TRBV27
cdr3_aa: CASSRTGGNGYTF

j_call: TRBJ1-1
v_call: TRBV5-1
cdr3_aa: CASSLGGGIWGMNTEAFF

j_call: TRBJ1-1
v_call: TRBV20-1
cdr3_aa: CSAKGQPGEAFF

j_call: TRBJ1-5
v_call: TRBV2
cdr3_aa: CASSEMVPGQPQHF

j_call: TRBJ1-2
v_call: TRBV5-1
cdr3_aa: CASSFAGRDYGYTF

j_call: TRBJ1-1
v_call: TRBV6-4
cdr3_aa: CASSATWGTGGTEAFF

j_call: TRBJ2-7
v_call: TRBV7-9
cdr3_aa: CASSLERGQLSYEQYF

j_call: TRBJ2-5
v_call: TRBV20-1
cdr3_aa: CSGGRQGETQYF

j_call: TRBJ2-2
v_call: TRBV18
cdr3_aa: CASSPDRGRAGELFF

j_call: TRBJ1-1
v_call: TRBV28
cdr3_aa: CASSLVVPNTEAFF

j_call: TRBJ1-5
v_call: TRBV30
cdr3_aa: CAWSVEGINQPQHF

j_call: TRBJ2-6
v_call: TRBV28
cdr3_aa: CASSGLAGGGSGANVLTF

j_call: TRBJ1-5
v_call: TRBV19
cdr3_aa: CASSIGAGFNQPQHF

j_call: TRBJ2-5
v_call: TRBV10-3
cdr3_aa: CAIRTNGETQYF

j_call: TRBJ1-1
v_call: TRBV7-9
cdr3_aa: CASRPGGRLNTEAFF

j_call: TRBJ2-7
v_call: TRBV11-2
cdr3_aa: CASSKGLAKTSEQYF

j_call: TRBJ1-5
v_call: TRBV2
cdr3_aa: CASRGQSNQPQHF

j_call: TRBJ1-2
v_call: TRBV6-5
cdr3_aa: CASSYSPGDRVFGYTF

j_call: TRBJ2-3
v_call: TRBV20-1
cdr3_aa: CFPKGLAEYTDTQYF

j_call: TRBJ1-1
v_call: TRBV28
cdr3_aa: CASSFGKGWDTEAFF

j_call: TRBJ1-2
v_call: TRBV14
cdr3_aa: CASSQGGPSDYGYTF

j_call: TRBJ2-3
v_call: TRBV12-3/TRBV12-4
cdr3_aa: CASSPAGSSGTDTQYF

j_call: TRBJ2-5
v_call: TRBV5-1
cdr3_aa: CASSLLGTETQYF